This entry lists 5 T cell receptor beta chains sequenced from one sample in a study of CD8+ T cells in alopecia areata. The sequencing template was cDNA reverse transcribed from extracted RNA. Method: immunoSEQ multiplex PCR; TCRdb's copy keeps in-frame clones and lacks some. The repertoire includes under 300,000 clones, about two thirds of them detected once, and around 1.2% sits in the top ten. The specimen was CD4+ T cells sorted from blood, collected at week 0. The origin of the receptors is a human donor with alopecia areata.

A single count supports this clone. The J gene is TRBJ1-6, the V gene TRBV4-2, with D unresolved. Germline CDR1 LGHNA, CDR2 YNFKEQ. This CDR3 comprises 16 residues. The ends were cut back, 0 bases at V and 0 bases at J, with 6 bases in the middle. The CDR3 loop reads CASSQDGGSYNSPLHF. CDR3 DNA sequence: TGTGCCAGCAGCCAAGACGGTGGCTCCTATAATTCACCCCTCCACTTT.

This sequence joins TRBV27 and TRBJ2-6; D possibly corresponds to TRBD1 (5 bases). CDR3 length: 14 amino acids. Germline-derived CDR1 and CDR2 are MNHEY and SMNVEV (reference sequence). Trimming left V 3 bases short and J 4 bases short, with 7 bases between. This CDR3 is CASSFRAGANVLTF. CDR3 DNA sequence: TGTGCCAGCAGTTTCAGGGCGGGGGCCAACGTCCTGACTTTC.

The chain's CDR3 is CASSPHRSFYGYTF. The CDR3 bases are TGTGCCAGCAGTCCCCACCGGAGCTTCTATGGCTACACCTTC. The chain joins TRBV25-1 to TRBJ1-2; no definite D call. The CDR3 covers 14 residues. V was clipped by 5 bases and J by 4 bases, with 14 bases between them. The germline CDR1 and CDR2 sequences are MGHDK and SYGVNS.

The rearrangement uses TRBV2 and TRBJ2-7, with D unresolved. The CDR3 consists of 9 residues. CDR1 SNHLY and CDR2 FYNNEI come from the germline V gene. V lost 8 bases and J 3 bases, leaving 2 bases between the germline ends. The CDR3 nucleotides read TGTGCCAGCGGCTACGAGCAGTACTTC. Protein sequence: CASGYEQYF.

The chain's CDR3 is CASSLGLAGIQETQYF. The CDR3 DNA is TGTGCCAGCAGCTTAGGACTAGCGGGGATACAAGAGACCCAGTACTTC. This chain joins TRBV7-9 and TRBJ2-5; 11 nucleotides align to TRBD2. The CDR3 has 16 amino acids. Looked up from germline, CDR1 is SEHNR and CDR2 is FQNEAQ (reference sequence). The V gene end was trimmed by 1 base and the J gene end by 2 bases; junction bases not matched to a gene: 3.